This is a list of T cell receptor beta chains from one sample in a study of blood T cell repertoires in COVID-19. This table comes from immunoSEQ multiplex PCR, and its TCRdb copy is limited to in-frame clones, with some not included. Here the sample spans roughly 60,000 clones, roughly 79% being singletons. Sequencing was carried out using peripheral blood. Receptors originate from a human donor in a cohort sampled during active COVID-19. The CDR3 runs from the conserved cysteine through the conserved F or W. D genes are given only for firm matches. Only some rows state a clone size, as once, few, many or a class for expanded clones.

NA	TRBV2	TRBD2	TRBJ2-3	CASSLTSGMRGDTQYF	TGTGCCAGCAGCCTGACTAGCGGGATGAGGGGAGATACGCAGTATTTT
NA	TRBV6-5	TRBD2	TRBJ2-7	CASSYTGGPYEQYF	TGTGCCAGCAGTTACACGGGGGGGCCCTACGAGCAGTACTTC
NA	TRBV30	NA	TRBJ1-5	CAWSVEGKNQPQHF	TGTGCCTGGAGTGTGGAGGGGAAGAATCAGCCCCAGCATTTT
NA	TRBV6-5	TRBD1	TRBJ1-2	CASISGGQGHGYTF	TGTGCCAGCATTTCGGGGGGACAGGGACATGGCTACACCTTC
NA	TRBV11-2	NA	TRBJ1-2	CASSLDLSNYGYTF	TGTGCCAGCAGCTTAGACTTGTCTAACTATGGCTACACCTTC
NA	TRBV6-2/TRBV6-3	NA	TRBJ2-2	CASSLLTGELFF	TGTGCCAGCAGTCTCCTAACCGGGGAGCTGTTTTTT
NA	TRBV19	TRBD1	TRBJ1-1	CASSTDRAEAFF	TGTGCCAGTAGTACGGACAGGGCTGAAGCTTTCTTT
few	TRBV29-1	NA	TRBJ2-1	CSVGEKGGYDNEQFF	TGCAGCGTTGGGGAGAAGGGGGGGTATGACAATGAGCAGTTCTTC
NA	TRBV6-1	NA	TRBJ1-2	CASSELPGDGYTF	TGTGCCAGCAGTGAGTTGCCAGGGGATGGCTACACCTTC
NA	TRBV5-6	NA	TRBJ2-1	CASSLAATAPKFF	TGTGCCAGCAGCTTGGCCGCGACAGCTCCAAAGTTCTTC
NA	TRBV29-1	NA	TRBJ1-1	CTTRGEGTEAFF	TGCACTACACGGGGTGAGGGCACTGAAGCTTTCTTT
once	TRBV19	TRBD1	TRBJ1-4	CASSIDPYRGELFF	TGTGCCAGTAGTATAGACCCCTACAGGGGGGAACTGTTTTTT
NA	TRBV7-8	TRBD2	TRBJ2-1	CASSLMVGGGAREQFF	TGTGCCAGCAGCTTAATGGTAGGCGGGGGGGCCCGGGAGCAGTTCTTC
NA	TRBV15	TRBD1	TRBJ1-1	CATSRGTGLNTEAFF	TGTGCCACCAGCAGAGGGACAGGGCTAAACACTGAAGCTTTCTTT
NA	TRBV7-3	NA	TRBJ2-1	CASSLGASVRNEQFF	TGTGCCAGCAGCTTAGGGGCTAGCGTACGCAATGAGCAGTTCTTC
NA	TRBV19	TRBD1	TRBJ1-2	CATITGQGNYGYTF	TGTGCCACCATTACGGGACAGGGGAACTATGGCTACACCTTC
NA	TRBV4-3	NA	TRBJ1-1	CASSQDIGGNTEAFF	TGCGCCAGCAGCCAAGACATCGGGGGGAACACTGAAGCTTTCTTT
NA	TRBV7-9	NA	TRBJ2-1	CASSSLVGEQFF	TGTGCCAGCAGCTCCCTAGTCGGTGAGCAGTTCTTC
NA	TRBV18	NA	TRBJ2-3	CASSLSTRTDTQYF	TGTGCCAGCTCACTATCGACAAGGACAGATACGCAGTATTTT
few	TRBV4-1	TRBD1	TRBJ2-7	CASSHIGTGFDEQYF	TGCGCCAGCAGCCATATCGGGACAGGGTTCGACGAGCAGTACTTC
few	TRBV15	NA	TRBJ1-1	CATSRSNRNTEAFF	TGTGCCACCAGCAGATCTAATCGTAACACTGAAGCTTTCTTT
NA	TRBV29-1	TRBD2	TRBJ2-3	CSDGGEGPDTQYF	TGCAGCGACGGAGGGGAGGGTCCAGATACGCAGTATTTT
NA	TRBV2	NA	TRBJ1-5	CASGENQPQHF	TGTGCCAGCGGAGAGAATCAGCCCCAGCATTTT
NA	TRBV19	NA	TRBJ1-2	CASTQWGDGYTF	TGTGCCAGTACCCAATGGGGAGATGGCTACACCTTC
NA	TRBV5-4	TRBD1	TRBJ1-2	CASSLQGAGYGYTF	TGTGCCAGCAGCTTACAGGGGGCAGGCTATGGCTACACCTTC
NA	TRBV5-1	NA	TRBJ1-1	CASSTDSYTEAFF	TGCGCCAGCAGCACGGACAGTTACACTGAAGCTTTCTTT
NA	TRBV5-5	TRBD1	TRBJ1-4	CASTKGGQGGEKLFF	TGTGCCAGCACGAAAGGGGGACAGGGAGGTGAAAAACTGTTTTTT